This TCR beta chain was observed in a study of radiotherapy plus CTLA-4 blockade in lung cancer. The protocol was immunoSEQ multiplex PCR, while the TCRdb copy is restricted to in-frame clones and leaves out a portion. Of 80,000 to 100,000 clones in the sample, roughly 88% were seen once. Focal radiation plus CTLA-4 blockade with ipilimumab was administered to patients who had chemo-refractory metastatic non-small-cell lung cancer. This CDR3 comprises 15 residues. The germline V gene has CDR1 MNHEY and CDR2 SVGAGI. V lost 6 bases and J 0 bases, leaving 11 bases between the germline ends. Findings and limits, study-wide: There was expansion of tumor-derived TCR clones in blood after radiotherapy plus ipilimumab.

As to this clone: Its target is unknown.

The source is a human donor with non-small cell lung cancer that progressed on radiotherapy plus ipilimumab. Source: peripheral blood, taken from a patient treated with radiotherapy plus ipilimumab. This rearrangement joins TRBV6-5 to TRBJ1-4; D is unclear. The DNA of the CDR3 is TGTGCCAGCAGCCCCAGCCGGACAACTAATGAAAAACTGTTTTTT. Encoded protein: CASSPSRTTNEKLFF.